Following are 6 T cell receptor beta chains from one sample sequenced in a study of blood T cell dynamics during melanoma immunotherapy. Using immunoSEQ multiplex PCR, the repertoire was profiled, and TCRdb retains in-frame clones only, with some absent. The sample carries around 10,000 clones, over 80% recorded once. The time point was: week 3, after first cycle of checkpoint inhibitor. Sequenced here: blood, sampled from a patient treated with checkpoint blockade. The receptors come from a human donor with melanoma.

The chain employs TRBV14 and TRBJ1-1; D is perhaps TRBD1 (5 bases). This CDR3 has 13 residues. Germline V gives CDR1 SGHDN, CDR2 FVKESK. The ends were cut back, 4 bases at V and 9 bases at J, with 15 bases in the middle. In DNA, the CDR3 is TGTGCCAGCAGCCGAGGTACGGGGACCAAAGCTTTCTTT. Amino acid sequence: CASSRGTGTKAFF.

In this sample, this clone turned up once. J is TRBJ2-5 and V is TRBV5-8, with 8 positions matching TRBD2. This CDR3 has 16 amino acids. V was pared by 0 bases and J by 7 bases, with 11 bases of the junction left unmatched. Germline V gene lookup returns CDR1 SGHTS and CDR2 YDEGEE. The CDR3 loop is CASSLARGGLPGTQYF. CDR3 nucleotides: TGTGCCAGCAGCTTGGCACGGGGGGGACTCCCCGGGACCCAGTACTTC.

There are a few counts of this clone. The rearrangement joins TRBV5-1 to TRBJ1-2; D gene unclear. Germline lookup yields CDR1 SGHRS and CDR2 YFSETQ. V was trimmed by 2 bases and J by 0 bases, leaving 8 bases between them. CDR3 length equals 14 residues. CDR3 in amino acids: CASSLAQTNYGYTF. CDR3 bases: TGCGCCAGCAGCTTAGCTCAGACTAACTATGGCTACACCTTC.

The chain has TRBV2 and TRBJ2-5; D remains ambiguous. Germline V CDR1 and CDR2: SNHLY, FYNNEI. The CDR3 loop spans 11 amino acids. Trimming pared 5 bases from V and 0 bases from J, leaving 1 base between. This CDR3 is CASSYQETQYF. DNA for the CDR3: TGTGCCAGCAGTTACCAAGAGACCCAGTACTTC.

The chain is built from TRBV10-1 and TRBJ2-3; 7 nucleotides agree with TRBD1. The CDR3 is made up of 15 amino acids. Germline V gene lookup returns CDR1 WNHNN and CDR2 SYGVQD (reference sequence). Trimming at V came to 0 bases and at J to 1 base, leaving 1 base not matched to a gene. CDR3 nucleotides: TGCGCCAGCAGTGAGTCAGGGGGCGGCACAGATACGCAGTATTTT. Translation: CASSESGGGTDTQYF.

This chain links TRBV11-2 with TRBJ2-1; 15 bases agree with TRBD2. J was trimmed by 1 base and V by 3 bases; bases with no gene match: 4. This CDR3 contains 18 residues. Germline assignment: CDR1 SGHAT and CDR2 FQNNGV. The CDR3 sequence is CASSFGTSGGISYNEQFF. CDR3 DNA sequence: TGTGCCAGCAGCTTTGGGACTAGCGGGGGGATATCCTACAATGAGCAGTTCTTC.